This T cell receptor beta chain comes out of a study of PD-1 blockade in classical Hodgkin lymphoma. Concerning this clone itself: Its target is unknown.

Sequencing was performed with immunoSEQ multiplex PCR; in TCRdb, only in-frame clones are kept and a portion is missing. The profile shows about 24,000 clones, roughly 84% of them singletons. Each patient relapsed following autologous stem cell transplantation, and prior brentuximab vedotin exposure differed. Magnetic depletion of unwanted cells isolated CD4+ T cells from thawed PBMCs. In germline, CDR1 is SEHNR, CDR2 FQNEAQ (reference sequence). V lost 3 bases and J 4 bases, leaving 14 bases between the germline ends. This CDR3 has 15 amino acids. Findings and limits, study-wide: Before treatment, TCR diversity in newly diagnosed patients was reportedly lower than in healthy donors. Patients newly diagnosed and complete responders had comparable baseline diversity. Possibly reflecting disease activity or prior therapy, repertoire differences have causes that remain undefined.

The J gene is TRBJ2-3, the V gene TRBV7-9; D gene unclear. Sequencing was performed on CD4+ T cells from blood, taken at baseline. The receptor was isolated from a human donor with classical Hodgkin lymphoma. Here the CDR3 reads CASSLVSSYADTQYF. The DNA for the CDR3 is TGTGCCAGCAGCTTGGTGAGCAGCTACGCAGATACGCAGTATTTT.